The 19 T cell receptor beta chains below all came from one sample that was sequenced in a study of blood T cell repertoires in COVID-19 (TCRdb year 2020). The library was built by means of the immunoSEQ multiplex PCR assay. TCRdb holds this immuneACCESS table with in-frame rearrangements only. Some clones are missing; in checked studies, unresolved V genes explain under half, and the rest has no known cause. This sample lists 280,000 or so clones; 85% were detected once. The ten largest clonotypes hold roughly 15% of the sample. The sequencing input was peripheral blood. The receptors derive from a human donor in a cohort sampled during active COVID-19.

This clone showed up just once. This chain uses TRBV7-6 with TRBJ2-3; 7 bases are a match to TRBD2. The V gene end was trimmed by 1 base and the J gene end by 4 bases; junction bases not matched to a gene: 2. The CDR3 has 14 residues. CDR1 SGHVS and CDR2 FNYEAQ come from the germline V gene. In DNA, the CDR3 is TGTGCCAGCAGCTTAGGACTAGCTGCAGATACGCAGTATTTT. Translation: CASSLGLAADTQYF.

This chain connects TRBV7-9 to TRBJ2-1, with D unresolved. CDR1 and CDR2 (germline): SEHNR, FQNEAQ (reference sequence). CDR3 length: 11 residues. Trimming left V 5 bases short and J 8 bases short, with 7 bases between. CDR3 loop: CASSRYYEQFF. Here the CDR3 DNA reads TGTGCCAGCAGCCGATACTATGAGCAGTTCTTC.

This chain joins TRBV7-6 and TRBJ2-5; D is possibly TRBD2 (6 bases). The CDR3 is 14 residues long. Germline V lookup: CDR1 SGHVS, CDR2 FNYEAQ. Trimming removed 3 bases from V and 5 bases from J, with 13 bases in between. The DNA for the CDR3 is TGTGCCAGCAGCTTCACGGGAGAACGGGAGACCCAGTACTTC. Translated, it gives CASSFTGERETQYF.

This clone was seen once. V and J are TRBV28 and TRBJ1-6; a possible D gene is TRBD1 (5 bases). Trimming left V 2 bases short and J 13 bases short, with 15 bases between. The CDR3 totals 14 residues. Germline lookup yields CDR1 MDHEN and CDR2 SYDVKM. The CDR3 spells CASSLRQGYRPLHF. In DNA, the CDR3 is TGTGCCAGCAGTTTACGGCAGGGTTATCGGCCCCTCCACTTT.

This chain connects TRBV6-2 or TRBV6-3 to TRBJ1-6; D gene uncertain. Trimming removed 6 bases from V and 7 bases from J, with 16 bases in between. Germline-derived CDR1 and CDR2 are MNHEY and SVGEGT. This CDR3 contains 15 residues. As DNA, the CDR3 is TGTGCCAGCAGCCCGACGGGTCCCCGCAATTCACCCCTCCACTTT. Protein: CASSPTGPRNSPLHF.

This clone was recorded once. J is TRBJ2-5 and V is TRBV6-5; 10 nucleotides line up with TRBD2. Germline trimming cut 6 bases from V and 4 bases from J; bases unmatched to any gene: 2. Germline V gene lookup returns CDR1 MNHEY and CDR2 SVGAGI. This CDR3 is 13 amino acids long. The CDR3 sequence: CASRLAGSETQYF. CDR3 bases: TGTGCCAGCAGACTAGCGGGGTCAGAGACCCAGTACTTC.

The V gene is TRBV6-5, the J gene TRBJ1-4, with D possibly TRBD1 on 5 matching bases. This CDR3 is 15 amino acids long. Trimming shortened V by 0 bases and J by 6 bases, and 11 bases separated the two germline ends. CDR1 and CDR2 from the germline V gene are MNHEY and SVGAGI. The CDR3 reads CASSYSGATYEKLFF. CDR3 nucleotide sequence: TGTGCCAGCAGTTACTCAGGGGCTACATATGAAAAACTGTTTTTT.

The chain employs TRBV7-2 and TRBJ1-3, with 7 bases matching TRBD1. Trimming cost V 5 bases and J 0 bases; bases outside gene matches: 7. This CDR3 has 16 residues. Germline V gene lookup returns CDR1 SGHTA and CDR2 FQGNSA. The CDR3 loop reads CASSADRAGSGNTIYF. In nucleotides, the CDR3 is TGTGCCAGCAGCGCAGACAGGGCGGGCTCTGGAAACACCATATATTTT.

This clone was found a few times. This rearrangement joins TRBV5-1 to TRBJ1-1; D call uncertain. V lost 6 bases to trimming and J lost 2 bases, with 14 bases between them. CDR1 is SGHRS, CDR2 YFSETQ, per germline. The CDR3 runs 14 residues. CDR3 sequence: CASTLGDGNTEAFF. The CDR3 bases are TGCGCCAGCACCCTTGGAGACGGAAACACTGAAGCTTTCTTT.

The V gene is TRBV25-1, the J gene TRBJ2-1; D not resolved. Germline V lookup: CDR1 MGHDK, CDR2 SYGVNS. V lost 4 bases and J lost 5, with 12 bases in between. The CDR3 is made up of 14 amino acids. CDR3 protein: CASSGFSPNNEQFF. DNA of the CDR3: TGTGCCAGCAGTGGCTTTAGCCCGAACAATGAGCAGTTCTTC.

V usage is TRBV19 and J usage is TRBJ1-2; no definite D call. This CDR3 is built from 12 residues. V was pared by 3 bases and J by 8 bases, with 10 bases between. Germline assignment: CDR1 LNHDA and CDR2 SQIVND (reference sequence). The CDR3 nucleotides are TGTGCCAGTAGTATTGAGGGAGGAGGCTACACCTTC. Protein product: CASSIEGGGYTF.

The rearrangement joins TRBV28 to TRBJ2-7, with 11 bases matching TRBD1. CDR3 length equals 13 residues. J was trimmed by 8 bases and V by 3 bases; bases with no gene match: 3. Germline loops: CDR1 MDHEN, CDR2 SYDVKM. CDR3 sequence: CASSLGDRGKQYF. The CDR3 DNA reads TGTGCCAGCAGTTTGGGGGACAGGGGGAAGCAGTACTTC.

This sequence joins TRBV5-1 and TRBJ1-4; D not resolved. Trimming removed 0 bases at V and 0 bases at J, with 9 bases between. CDR1 is SGHRS and CDR2 is YFSETQ in the germline V gene. This CDR3 comprises 16 residues. The chain's CDR3 is CASSLVATATNEKLFF. CDR3 nucleotide sequence: TGCGCCAGCAGCTTGGTGGCAACCGCAACTAATGAAAAACTGTTTTTT.

This clone occurred a few times. The chain employs TRBV15 and TRBJ1-4, with D tentatively TRBD1 (5 bases). Trimming removed 5 bases at V and 7 bases at J, with 14 bases between. This CDR3 region has 14 residues. Germline assignment: CDR1 LNHNV and CDR2 YYDKDF (reference sequence). CDR3 sequence reads: CATSSKAGVEKLFF. CDR3 nucleotides: TGTGCCACCAGCTCGAAGGCGGGGGTTGAAAAACTGTTTTTT.

The V call is TRBV11-2, the J call TRBJ2-2; D is perhaps TRBD1 (6 bases). The ends were cut back, 2 bases at V and 4 bases at J, with 11 bases in the middle. The length of the CDR3 is 15 residues. The germline gives CDR1 SGHAT, CDR2 FQNNGV. CDR3 sequence (DNA): TGTGCCAGCAGCTTAAGGGGGACGGCCACCGGGGAGCTGTTTTTT. Its translation: CASSLRGTATGELFF.

The rearrangement joins TRBV9 to TRBJ2-6; D may be TRBD1 (5 bases). Trimming took 0 bases from V and 1 from J, leaving 14 bases between them. The CDR3 is made up of 18 amino acids. Germline V CDR1 and CDR2: SGDLS, YYNGEE. This CDR3 reads CASSVVLTAGSGANVLTF. The CDR3 nucleotides are TGTGCCAGCAGCGTAGTCCTTACAGCAGGGTCTGGGGCCAACGTCCTGACTTTC.

The rearrangement joins TRBV30 to TRBJ2-7, with 8 bases fitting TRBD2. The V segment lost 4 bases and the J segment 3 bases; nucleotides outside the gene matches: 11. The CDR3 contains 15 residues. From germline, CDR1 is GTSNPN and CDR2 SVGIG (reference sequence). The CDR3: CAWKRAGVTGYEQYF. CDR3 sequence (DNA): TGTGCCTGGAAGCGAGCGGGAGTAACTGGCTACGAGCAGTACTTC.

The V call is TRBV3-1 (or the pseudogene TRBV3-2), the J call TRBJ1-3; 7 positions agree with TRBD1. Germline CDR1 reads LGHDT; CDR2 reads YNNKEL (reference sequence). Germline trimming cut 6 bases from V and 2 bases from J; bases unmatched to any gene: 10. The CDR3 is 16 residues long. CDR3 protein: CASSRTGTATGNTIYF. CDR3 bases: TGTGCCAGCAGTCGAACCGGGACAGCGACTGGAAACACCATATATTTT.

The chain recombines TRBV5-8 with TRBJ1-5; a weak D match, TRBD1 (5 bases). Trimming left V 0 bases short and J 4 bases short, with 5 bases between. There are 13 residues in the CDR3. Per the germline V gene, CDR1 is SGHTS and CDR2 is YDEGEE. The CDR3 DNA reads TGTGCCAGCAGCTTGGCAGGGAATCAGCCCCAGCATTTT. Encoded protein: CASSLAGNQPQHF.